The 19 T cell receptor beta chains in this list originate from one sample, sequenced in a study of control samples from healthy donors and cancer patients. Method: immunoSEQ multiplex PCR; TCRdb's copy keeps in-frame clones and lacks some. This sample has some 74,000 clones; approximately 94% occur once, and the top ten carry under 3.5%. The sequencing sample was made of blood. The receptors derive from a woman aged 30 to 39 in good health.

The chain combines TRBV3-1 (or the pseudogene TRBV3-2) with TRBJ2-3; 9 bases line up with TRBD2. Trimming at V came to 4 bases and at J to 1 base, leaving 6 bases not matched to a gene. The CDR3 sequence is 16 residues long. Germline CDR1 is LGHDT and CDR2 is YNNKEL (reference sequence). CDR3 sequence: CASSLSGGWGTDTQYF. The CDR3 bases are TGTGCCAGCAGCCTCAGCGGGGGGTGGGGCACAGATACGCAGTATTTT.

The DNA for the CDR3 is TGTGCCAGCAGCGTAGGTGGAACTGATGAGCAGTTCTTC. This encodes CASSVGGTDEQFF. V is TRBV9 and J is TRBJ2-1, with D uncertain. This CDR3 region has 13 residues. Trimming left V 0 bases short and J 8 bases short, with 9 bases between. Germline V CDR1 and CDR2: SGDLS, YYNGEE. The whole variable domain, remainder taken from reference TRBV9 and TRBJ2-1, is DSGVTQTPKHLITATGQRVTLRCSPRSGDLSVYWYQQSLDQGLQFLIQYYNGEERAKGNILERFSAQQFPDLHSELNLSSLELGDSALYFCASSVGGTDEQFFGPGTRLTVL.

The genes are TRBV11-2 and TRBJ1-5; the D is unclear. CDR1 is SGHAT, CDR2 FQNNGV, per germline. CDR3 size: 13 residues. The ends were cut back, 0 bases at V and 6 bases at J, with 6 bases in the middle. The CDR3 bases are TGTGCCAGCAGCTTAGAGAGCGGTCAGCCCCAGCATTTT. Translating it yields CASSLESGQPQHF.

The chain links TRBV6-5 to TRBJ2-4; D might be TRBD2 (5 bases). Trimming took 6 bases from V and 4 from J, leaving 10 bases between them. Germline V CDR1 and CDR2: MNHEY, SVGAGI. The CDR3 contains 13 residues. Here the CDR3 reads CASRTIGKNIQYF. The CDR3, as DNA: TGTGCCAGCAGGACTATAGGGAAAAACATTCAGTACTTC.

The chain combines TRBV7-3 with TRBJ2-3; the D gene is possibly TRBD2 (6 bases). Germline V CDR1 and CDR2: SGHTA, FQGTGA. V dropped 0 bases and J dropped 6 bases, with 10 bases sitting between them. The length of the CDR3 is 14 residues. The CDR3 loop is CASSLTGSGDTQYF. The DNA for the CDR3 is TGTGCCAGCAGCTTAACGGGGAGCGGGGATACGCAGTATTTT.

The V gene is TRBV7-9, the J gene TRBJ1-1; D is ambiguous. The CDR3 covers 13 residues. Trimming removed 1 base from V and 10 bases from J, with 13 bases in between. Per the germline V gene, CDR1 is SEHNR and CDR2 is FQNEAQ (reference sequence). This CDR3 is CASSLGDSPGAFF. For the CDR3, the DNA is TGTGCCAGCAGCTTAGGAGACTCCCCTGGAGCTTTCTTT.

The J gene is TRBJ1-5, the V gene TRBV3-1 (or the pseudogene TRBV3-2); no firm D call. The CDR3 runs 15 residues. The germline CDR1 and CDR2 sequences are LGHDT and YNNKEL (reference sequence). The V end was cut by 4 bases, the J end by 5 bases, with 15 bases between. This CDR3 is CASSRDSTVDQPQHF. The CDR3, as DNA: TGTGCCAGCAGCCGCGATTCCACGGTCGATCAGCCCCAGCATTTT.

The gene calls are TRBV18 and TRBJ1-2; tentatively, D is TRBD1 (6 bases). Germline CDR1 KGHSH, CDR2 LQKENI. There are 15 residues in the CDR3. V was trimmed by 6 bases and J by 0 bases, leaving 14 bases between them. The CDR3 nucleotides read TGTGCCAGCTCGCCTCGGGACAAATCTAACTATGGCTACACCTTC. It encodes CASSPRDKSNYGYTF.

V usage is TRBV6-5 and J usage is TRBJ2-5; 9 nucleotides agree with TRBD1. This CDR3 region has 13 residues. The germline V gene encodes CDR1 MNHEY and CDR2 SVGAGI. Trimming cost V 8 bases and J 7 bases; bases outside gene matches: 8. Here the CDR3 DNA reads TGTGCCAGCCGGGACAGGGCTTTGGGGACCCAGTACTTC. Translation: CASRDRALGTQYF.

This clone showed up just once. The V gene is TRBV7-3, the J gene TRBJ1-1; 8 bases match TRBD1. From germline, CDR1 is SGHTA and CDR2 FQGTGA. The CDR3 is 14 amino acids. V shed 5 bases, J shed 1 base, and the junction held 3 bases outside the gene matches. This CDR3 is CASSEDRENTEAFF. For the CDR3, the DNA is TGTGCCAGCAGCGAGGACAGGGAGAACACTGAAGCTTTCTTT.

J is TRBJ1-5 and V is TRBV9; unclear D gene. The CDR3 has 13 residues. V lost 0 bases and J lost 7, with 8 bases in between. Germline values: CDR1 SGDLS, CDR2 YYNGEE. Written as DNA, the CDR3 is TGTGCCAGCAGCGTAGGAGTAGCCCAGCCCCAGCATTTT. Its translation is CASSVGVAQPQHF.

The V gene is TRBV24-1, the J gene TRBJ2-1; TRBD2 agrees at 7 bases. Germline V gene sequence: CDR1 KGHDR, CDR2 SFDVKD. With V trimmed by 9 bases and J by 9 bases, 10 bases remained unmatched. CDR3 size: 13 residues. DNA of the CDR3: TGTGCCACCGGGGTGATCGGCGGGAGTGAGCAGTTCTTC. It translates to CATGVIGGSEQFF.

The chain carries TRBV6-5 and TRBJ1-2; D gene unclear. CDR3 length equals 13 residues. The germline V gene encodes CDR1 MNHEY and CDR2 SVGAGI. Trimming pared 0 bases from V and 8 bases from J, leaving 10 bases between. Written as DNA, the CDR3 is TGTGCCAGCAGTTACTCGATAGGGCAGGGCTACACCTTC. It translates to CASSYSIGQGYTF.

This rearrangement joins TRBV29-1 to TRBJ1-3; D possibly corresponds to TRBD1 (6 bases). CDR3 size: 15 residues. The germline CDR1 and CDR2 sequences are SQVTM and ANQGSEA. V lost 7 bases and J lost 0, with 16 bases in between. CDR3 protein: CSATGTLGSGNTIYF. The CDR3 coding sequence is TGCAGCGCGACCGGGACACTTGGCTCTGGAAACACCATATATTTT.

The CDR3 sequence is CASSQITGSYFQYF. The CDR3 region has the DNA TGCGCCAGCAGCCAAATAACAGGGAGTTACTTTCAGTACTTC. The chain couples TRBV4-1 to TRBJ2-4, with D perhaps matching TRBD1 (6 bases). CDR1 is MGHRA and CDR2 is YSYEKL in the germline V gene. This CDR3 comprises 14 residues. V was pared by 2 bases and J by 11 bases, with 16 bases between.

The V call is TRBV6-5, the J call TRBJ2-1; 10 positions match TRBD2. J lost 7 bases, V lost 4 bases, and 7 bases had no gene match. Germline values: CDR1 MNHEY, CDR2 SVGAGI. The CDR3 has 15 residues. The chain's CDR3 is CASSFVAGGANEQFF. CDR3 coding DNA: TGTGCCAGCAGTTTCGTAGCGGGGGGTGCGAATGAGCAGTTCTTC.

The V gene is TRBV2, the J gene TRBJ2-2; no clear D. CDR1 SNHLY and CDR2 FYNNEI come from the germline V gene. The CDR3 has 12 residues. Trimming left V 6 bases short and J 4 bases short, with 6 bases between. CDR3 region: CASRPSTGELFF. CDR3 coding DNA: TGTGCCAGCAGACCTTCCACCGGGGAGCTGTTTTTT. The full variable domain, rest sourced from reference TRBV2 and TRBJ2-2, is EPEVTQTPSHQVTQMGQEVILRCVPISNHLYFYWYRQILGQKVEFLVSFYNNEISEKSEIFDDQFSVERPDGSNFTLKIRSTKLEDSAMYFCASRPSTGELFFGEGSRLTVL.

The J gene is TRBJ2-7, the V gene TRBV5-1; D unclear. This CDR3 has 15 amino acids. With 1 base removed from V and 5 bases from J, the gap between germline ends came to 16 bases. Germline values: CDR1 SGHRS, CDR2 YFSETQ. CDR3 amino acids: CASSLYRADLDEQYF. CDR3 in DNA: TGCGCCAGCAGCTTGTACCGGGCGGACCTCGACGAGCAGTACTTC.

This chain joins TRBV27 and TRBJ1-5; no clear D gene. The CDR3 spans 14 residues. V gave up 6 bases and J gave up 0 bases, with 9 bases separating them. CDR1 is MNHEY, CDR2 SMNVEV, per germline (reference sequence). Here the CDR3 DNA reads TGTGCCAGCAGAGGAGGGTTTAGCAATCAGCCCCAGCATTTT. It encodes CASRGGFSNQPQHF.